The following is a T cell receptor beta chain sequence with its context. Its target is unknown. The V segment lost 0 bases and the J segment 5 bases; nucleotides outside the gene matches: 4. Germline values: CDR1 SQVTM, CDR2 ANQGSEA. The CDR3 totals 16 residues. The record originates from a study of T cells after yellow fever vaccination. Study context: With SMART-Seq v4 Ultra Low Input, the fractions containing low cell numbers were prepared. Broader study findings: Reappearance after the booster was seen for most primary-vaccination clones, at 95% to 97% CD4 and around 90% CD8. A weaker but faster secondary response was observed, peaking on day 5 versus 15.

A process of 5'RACE template switching, which added a universal primer site and UMIs, was used to make TCR cDNA. TCRdb reprocessed the 5' RACE reads via MiXCR and lists one record per CDR3 protein. The table has hundreds of thousands of distinct CDR3 sequences, approximately 13% seen once; the top ten hold about 16%. The receptor was isolated from a man under 40 who received the YFV17D yellow fever vaccine. This rearrangement joins TRBV29-1 to TRBJ2-3; 14 nucleotides match TRBD2. The sample in question was PBMCs, obtained on the day of the yellow fever booster vaccination. The CDR3 loop is CSVEDSGLAGEDTQYF. CDR3 sequence (DNA): TGCAGCGTTGAAGATTCGGGACTAGCGGGAGAAGATACGCAGTATTTT.